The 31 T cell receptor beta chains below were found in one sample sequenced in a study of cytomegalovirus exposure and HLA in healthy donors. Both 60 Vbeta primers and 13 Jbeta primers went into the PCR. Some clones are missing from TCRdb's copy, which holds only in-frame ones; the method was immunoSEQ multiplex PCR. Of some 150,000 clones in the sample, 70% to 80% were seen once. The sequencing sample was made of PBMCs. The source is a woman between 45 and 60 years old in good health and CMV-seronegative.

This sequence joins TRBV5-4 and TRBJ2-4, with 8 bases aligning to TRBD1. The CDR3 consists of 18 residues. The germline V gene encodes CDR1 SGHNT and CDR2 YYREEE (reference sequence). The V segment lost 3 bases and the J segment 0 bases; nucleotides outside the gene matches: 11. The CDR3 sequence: CASSSGTGDSLAKNIQYF. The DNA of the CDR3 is TGTGCCAGCAGCTCCGGGACAGGCGATTCACTAGCCAAAAACATTCAGTACTTC.

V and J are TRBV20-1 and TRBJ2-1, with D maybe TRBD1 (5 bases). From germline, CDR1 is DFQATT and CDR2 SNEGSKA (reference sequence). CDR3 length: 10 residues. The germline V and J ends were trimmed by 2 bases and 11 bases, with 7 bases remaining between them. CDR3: CSARRGQQFF. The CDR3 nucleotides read TGCAGTGCTAGAAGGGGCCAGCAGTTCTTC.

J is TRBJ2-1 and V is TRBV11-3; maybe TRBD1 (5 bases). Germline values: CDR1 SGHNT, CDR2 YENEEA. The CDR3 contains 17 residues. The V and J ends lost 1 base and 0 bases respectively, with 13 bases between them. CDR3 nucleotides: TGTGCCAGCAGCTTAGTATTTGGGGCGAGCTCCTACAATGAGCAGTTCTTC. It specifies CASSLVFGASSYNEQFF. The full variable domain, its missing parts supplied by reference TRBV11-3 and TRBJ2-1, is EAGVVQSPRYKIIEKKQPVAFWCNPISGHNTLYWYLQNLGQGPELLIRYENEEAVDDSQLPKDRFSAERLKGVDSTLKIQPAELGDSAVYLCASSLVFGASSYNEQFFGPGTRLTVL.

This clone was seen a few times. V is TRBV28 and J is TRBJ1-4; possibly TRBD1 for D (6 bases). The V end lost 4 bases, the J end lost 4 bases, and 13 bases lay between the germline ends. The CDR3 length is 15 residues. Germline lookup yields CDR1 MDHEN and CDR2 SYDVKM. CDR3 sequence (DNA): TGTGCCAGCAGTTCACAGGGATATGGTAATGAAAAACTGTTTTTT. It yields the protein CASSSQGYGNEKLFF.

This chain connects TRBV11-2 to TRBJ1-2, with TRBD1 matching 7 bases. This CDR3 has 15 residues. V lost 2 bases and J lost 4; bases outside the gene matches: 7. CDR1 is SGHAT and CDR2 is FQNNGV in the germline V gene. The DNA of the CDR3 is TGTGCCAGCAGCTTAAGCCGGGACAGCTCCTATGGCTACACCTTC. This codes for CASSLSRDSSYGYTF.

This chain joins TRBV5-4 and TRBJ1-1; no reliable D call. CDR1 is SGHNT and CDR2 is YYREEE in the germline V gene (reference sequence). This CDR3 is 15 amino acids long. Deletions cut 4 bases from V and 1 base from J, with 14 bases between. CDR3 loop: CASSLVSSWNTEAFF. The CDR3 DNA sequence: TGTGCCAGCAGCCTTGTGAGTTCGTGGAACACTGAAGCTTTCTTT. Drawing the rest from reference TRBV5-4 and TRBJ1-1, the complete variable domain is ETGVTQSPTHLIKTRGQQVTLRCSSQSGHNTVSWYQQALGQGPQFIFQYYREEENGRGNFPPRFSGLQFPNYSSELNVNALELDDSALYLCASSLVSSWNTEAFFGQGTRLTVV.

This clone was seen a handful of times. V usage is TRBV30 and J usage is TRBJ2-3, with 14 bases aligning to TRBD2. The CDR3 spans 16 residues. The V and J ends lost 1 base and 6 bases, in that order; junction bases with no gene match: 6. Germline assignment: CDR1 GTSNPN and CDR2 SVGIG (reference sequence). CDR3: CAWSAGTSGSLDTQYF. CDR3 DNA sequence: TGTGCCTGGAGTGCTGGGACTAGCGGGAGTCTGGATACGCAGTATTTT.

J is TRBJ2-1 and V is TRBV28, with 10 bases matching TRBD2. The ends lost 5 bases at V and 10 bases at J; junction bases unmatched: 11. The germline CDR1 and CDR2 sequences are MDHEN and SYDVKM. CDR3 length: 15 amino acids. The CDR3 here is CASSPSGRGGGEQFF. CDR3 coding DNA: TGTGCCAGCAGTCCAAGCGGGAGGGGTGGAGGGGAGCAGTTCTTC. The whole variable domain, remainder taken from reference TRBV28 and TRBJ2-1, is DVKVTQSSRYLVKRTGEKVFLECVQDMDHENMFWYRQDPGLGLRLIYFSYDVKMKEKGDIPEGYSVSREKKERFSLILESASTNQTSMYLCASSPSGRGGGEQFFGPGTRLTVL.

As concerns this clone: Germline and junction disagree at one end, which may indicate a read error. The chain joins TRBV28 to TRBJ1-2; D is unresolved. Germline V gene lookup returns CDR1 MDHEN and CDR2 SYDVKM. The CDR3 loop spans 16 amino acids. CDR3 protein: CASSLGGSGENYGYPF. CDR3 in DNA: TGTGCCAGCAGTTTAGGAGGCTCCGGAGAGAACTATGGCTACCCCTTC.

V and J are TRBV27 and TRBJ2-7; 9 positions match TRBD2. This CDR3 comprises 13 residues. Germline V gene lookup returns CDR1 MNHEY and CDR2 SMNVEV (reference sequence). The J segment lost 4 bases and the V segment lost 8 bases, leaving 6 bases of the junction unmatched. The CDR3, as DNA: TGTGCCAGCCGGTTAGCGGGGGAGTACGAGCAGTACTTC. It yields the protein CASRLAGEYEQYF.

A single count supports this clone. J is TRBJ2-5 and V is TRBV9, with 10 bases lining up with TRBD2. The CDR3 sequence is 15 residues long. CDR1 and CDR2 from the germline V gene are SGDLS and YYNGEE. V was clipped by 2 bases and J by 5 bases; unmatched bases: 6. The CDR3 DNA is TGTGCCAGCAGCGTCTTAGCGGGAGGATTGGAGACCCAGTACTTC. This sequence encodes CASSVLAGGLETQYF. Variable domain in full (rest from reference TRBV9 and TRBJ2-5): DSGVTQTPKHLITATGQRVTLRCSPRSGDLSVYWYQQSLDQGLQFLIQYYNGEERAKGNILERFSAQQFPDLHSELNLSSLELGDSALYFCASSVLAGGLETQYFGPGTRLLVL.

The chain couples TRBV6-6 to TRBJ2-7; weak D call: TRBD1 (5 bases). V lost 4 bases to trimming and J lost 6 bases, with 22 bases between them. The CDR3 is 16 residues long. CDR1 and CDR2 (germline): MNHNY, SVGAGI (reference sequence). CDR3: CASSSPWQGKKGEQYF. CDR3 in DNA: TGTGCCAGCAGTTCCCCGTGGCAGGGTAAGAAGGGCGAGCAGTACTTC.

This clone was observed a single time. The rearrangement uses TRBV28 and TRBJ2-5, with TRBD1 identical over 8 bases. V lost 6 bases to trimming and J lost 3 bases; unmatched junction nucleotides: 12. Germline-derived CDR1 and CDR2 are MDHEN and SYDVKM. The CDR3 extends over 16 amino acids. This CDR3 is CASRSPPGQAKETQYF. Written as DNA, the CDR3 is TGTGCCAGCAGATCCCCCCCGGGACAGGCTAAAGAGACCCAGTACTTC. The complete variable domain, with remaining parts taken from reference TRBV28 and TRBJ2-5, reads DVKVTQSSRYLVKRTGEKVFLECVQDMDHENMFWYRQDPGLGLRLIYFSYDVKMKEKGDIPEGYSVSREKKERFSLILESASTNQTSMYLCASRSPPGQAKETQYFGPGTRLLVL.

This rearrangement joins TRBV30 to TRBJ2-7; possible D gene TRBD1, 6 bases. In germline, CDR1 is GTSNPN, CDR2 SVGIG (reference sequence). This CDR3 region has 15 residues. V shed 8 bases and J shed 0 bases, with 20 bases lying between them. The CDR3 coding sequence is TGTGCCCTGGAGCCACAGGGACCTAGCTCCTACGAGCAGTACTTC. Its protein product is CALEPQGPSSYEQYF.

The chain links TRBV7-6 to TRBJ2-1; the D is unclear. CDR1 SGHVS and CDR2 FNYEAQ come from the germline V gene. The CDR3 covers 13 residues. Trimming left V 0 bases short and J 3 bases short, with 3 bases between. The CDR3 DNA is TGTGCCAGCAGCTTAGCTAGCTACAATGAGCAGTTCTTC. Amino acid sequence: CASSLASYNEQFF. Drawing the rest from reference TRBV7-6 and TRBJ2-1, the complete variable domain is GAGVSQSPRYKVTKRGQDVALRCDPISGHVSLYWYRQALGQGPEFLTYFNYEAQQDKSGLPNDRFSAERPEGSISTLTIQRTEQRDSAMYRCASSLASYNEQFFGPGTRLTVL.

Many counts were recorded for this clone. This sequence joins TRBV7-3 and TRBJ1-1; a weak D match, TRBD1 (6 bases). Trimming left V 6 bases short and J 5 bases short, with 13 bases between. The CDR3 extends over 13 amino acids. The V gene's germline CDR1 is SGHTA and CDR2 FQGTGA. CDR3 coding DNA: TGTGCCAGCAGTAACAGGGCTTCAACTGAAGCTTTCTTT. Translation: CASSNRASTEAFF.

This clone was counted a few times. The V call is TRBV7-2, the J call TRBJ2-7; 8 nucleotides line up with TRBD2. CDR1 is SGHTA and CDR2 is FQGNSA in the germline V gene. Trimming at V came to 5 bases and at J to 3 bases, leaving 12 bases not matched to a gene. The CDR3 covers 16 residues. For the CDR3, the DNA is TGTGCCAGCAGCCCGGGGACTAGAGGGCCGAGCTACGAGCAGTACTTC. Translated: CASSPGTRGPSYEQYF.

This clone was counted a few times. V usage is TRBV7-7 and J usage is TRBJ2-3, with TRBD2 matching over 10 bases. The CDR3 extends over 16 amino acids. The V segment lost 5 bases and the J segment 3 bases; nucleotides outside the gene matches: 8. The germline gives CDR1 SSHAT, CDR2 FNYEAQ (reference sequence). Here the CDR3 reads CASSPWASGGTDTQYF. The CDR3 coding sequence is TGTGCCAGCAGCCCCTGGGCTAGCGGGGGAACAGATACGCAGTATTTT.

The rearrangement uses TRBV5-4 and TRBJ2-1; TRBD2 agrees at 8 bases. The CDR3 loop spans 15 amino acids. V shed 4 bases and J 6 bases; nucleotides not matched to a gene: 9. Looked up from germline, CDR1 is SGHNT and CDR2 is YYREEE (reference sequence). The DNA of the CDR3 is TGTGCCAGCAGCCCCCCGCCGCGGGGGGTCAATGAGCAGTTCTTC. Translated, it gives CASSPPPRGVNEQFF.

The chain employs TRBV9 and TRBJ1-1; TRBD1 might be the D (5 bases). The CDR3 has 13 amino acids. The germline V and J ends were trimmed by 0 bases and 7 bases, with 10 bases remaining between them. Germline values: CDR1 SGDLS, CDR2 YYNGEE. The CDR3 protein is CASSVAPGLEAFF. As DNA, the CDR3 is TGTGCCAGCAGCGTAGCTCCGGGACTTGAAGCTTTCTTT.

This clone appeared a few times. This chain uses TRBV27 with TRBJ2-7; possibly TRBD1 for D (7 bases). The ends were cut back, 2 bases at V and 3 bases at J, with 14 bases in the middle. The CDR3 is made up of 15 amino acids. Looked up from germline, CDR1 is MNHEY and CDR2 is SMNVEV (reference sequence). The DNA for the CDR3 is TGTGCCAGCAGTTTACTCCGACAGGGACTCTACGAGCAGTACTTC. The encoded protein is CASSLLRQGLYEQYF.

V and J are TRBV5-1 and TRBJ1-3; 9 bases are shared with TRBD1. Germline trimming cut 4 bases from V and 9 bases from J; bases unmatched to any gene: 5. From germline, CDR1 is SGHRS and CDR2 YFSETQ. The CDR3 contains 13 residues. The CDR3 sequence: CASSTGQGPTIYF. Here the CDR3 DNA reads TGCGCCAGCAGCACGGGACAGGGACCCACCATATATTTT.

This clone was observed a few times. Written as DNA, the CDR3 is TGTGCCAGCAGCTTTACTAGCGGGGAGACCCAGTACTTC. It specifies CASSFTSGETQYF. This chain links TRBV7-6 with TRBJ2-5; the match to TRBD2 covers 9 bases. Germline V lookup: CDR1 SGHVS, CDR2 FNYEAQ. The CDR3 length is 13 residues. V lost 3 bases and J lost 5; bases outside the gene matches: 1.

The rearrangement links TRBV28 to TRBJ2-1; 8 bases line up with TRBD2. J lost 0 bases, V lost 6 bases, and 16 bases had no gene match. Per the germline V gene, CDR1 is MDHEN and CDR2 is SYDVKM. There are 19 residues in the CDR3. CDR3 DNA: TGTGCCAGCAGACCCCTAGGAGGCGGGAGGTCTGGCTCCTACAATGAGCAGTTCTTC. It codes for CASRPLGGGRSGSYNEQFF.

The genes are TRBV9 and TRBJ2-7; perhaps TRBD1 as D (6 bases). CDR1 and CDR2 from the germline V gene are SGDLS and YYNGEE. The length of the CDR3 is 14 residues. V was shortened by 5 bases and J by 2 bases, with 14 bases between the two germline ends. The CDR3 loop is CASSRRGTPYEQYF. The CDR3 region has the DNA TGTGCCAGCAGTCGTAGGGGGACACCCTACGAGCAGTACTTC.

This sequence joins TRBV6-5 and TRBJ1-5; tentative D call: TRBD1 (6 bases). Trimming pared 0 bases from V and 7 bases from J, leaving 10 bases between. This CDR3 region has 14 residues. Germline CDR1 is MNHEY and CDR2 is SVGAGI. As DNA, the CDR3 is TGTGCCAGCAGTTACTCCACAGGGAGCCAGCCCCAGCATTTT. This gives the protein CASSYSTGSQPQHF.

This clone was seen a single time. CDR3 loop: CASSQRLGGTEAFF. Here the CDR3 DNA reads TGTGCCAGCAGTCAACGACTCGGGGGAACTGAAGCTTTCTTT. The rearrangement links TRBV27 to TRBJ1-1; the D gene is possibly TRBD1 (5 bases). There are 14 residues in the CDR3. The germline V gene has CDR1 MNHEY and CDR2 SMNVEV (reference sequence). V dropped 5 bases and J dropped 5 bases, with 15 bases sitting between them.

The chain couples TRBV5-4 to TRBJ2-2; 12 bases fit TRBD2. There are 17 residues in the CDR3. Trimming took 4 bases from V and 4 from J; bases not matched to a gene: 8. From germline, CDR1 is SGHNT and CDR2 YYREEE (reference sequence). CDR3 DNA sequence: TGTGCCAGCAGCGGCAGACTAGCGGGGGACTCCACCGGGGAGCTGTTTTTT. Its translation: CASSGRLAGDSTGELFF.

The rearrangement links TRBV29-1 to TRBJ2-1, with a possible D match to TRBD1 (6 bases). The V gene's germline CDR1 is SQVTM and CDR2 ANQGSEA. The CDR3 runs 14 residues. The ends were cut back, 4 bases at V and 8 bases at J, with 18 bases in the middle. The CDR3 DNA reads TGCAGCGTTGCCTTGGGGGCGGCGGAAGATGAGCAGTTCTTC. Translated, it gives CSVALGAAEDEQFF.

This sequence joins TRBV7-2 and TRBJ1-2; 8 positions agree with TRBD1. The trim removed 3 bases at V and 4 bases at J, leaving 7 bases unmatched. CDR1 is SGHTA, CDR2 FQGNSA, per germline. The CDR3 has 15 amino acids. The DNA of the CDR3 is TGTGCCAGCAGCTTGGCGGGACAGGACCCCTATGGCTACACCTTC. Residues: CASSLAGQDPYGYTF. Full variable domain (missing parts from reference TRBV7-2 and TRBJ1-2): GAGVSQSPSNKVTEKGKDVELRCDPISGHTALYWYRQSLGQGLEFLIYFQGNSAPDKSGLPSDRFSAERTGGSVSTLTIQRTQQEDSAVYLCASSLAGQDPYGYTFGSGTRLTVV.

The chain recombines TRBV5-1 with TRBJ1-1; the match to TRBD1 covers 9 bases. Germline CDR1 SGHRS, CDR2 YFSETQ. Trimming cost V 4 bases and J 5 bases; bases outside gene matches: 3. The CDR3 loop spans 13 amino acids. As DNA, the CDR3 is TGCGCCAGCAGCGGGACAGGGAGGACTGAAGCTTTCTTT. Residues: CASSGTGRTEAFF.